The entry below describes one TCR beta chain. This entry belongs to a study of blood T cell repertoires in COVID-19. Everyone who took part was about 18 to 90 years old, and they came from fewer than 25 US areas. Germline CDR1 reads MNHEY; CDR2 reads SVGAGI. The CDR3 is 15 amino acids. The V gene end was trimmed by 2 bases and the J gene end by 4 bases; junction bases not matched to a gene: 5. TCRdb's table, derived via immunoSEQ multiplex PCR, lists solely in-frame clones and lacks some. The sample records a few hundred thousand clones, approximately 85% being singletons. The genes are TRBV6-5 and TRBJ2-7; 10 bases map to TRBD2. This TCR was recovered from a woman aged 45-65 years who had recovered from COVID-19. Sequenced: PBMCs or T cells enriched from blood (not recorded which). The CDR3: CASSYRASGGYEQYF. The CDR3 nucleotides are TGTGCCAGCAGTTACCGCGCTAGCGGGGGTTACGAGCAGTACTTC.